This TCR beta chain is drawn from a study of T cells in Graves' hyperthyroidism and ophthalmopathy. Findings and limits, study-wide: Blood also held most thyroid clonotypes expanded beyond 0.001.

The investigators amplified TCR beta CDR3 regions from RNA transcripts. The TCR CDR3 first-round RT-PCR relied on the HTBI primer set. TCRdb reprocessed the multiplex PCR reads with MiXCR, giving one entry per CDR3 protein. In the table there are 280,000 or so distinct CDR3 sequences, roughly 15% of which are singletons. On this clonotype itself: Its antigen is as yet unknown.

Patients having uncontrolled infection, another autoimmune disease, pregnancy or lactation were not included. Germline V gene sequence: CDR1 SNHLY, CDR2 FYNNEI. CDR3 length equals 13 residues. Between the trimmed V and J ends, which lost 6 bases and 14 bases, there was a span of 20 bases. Material for sequencing was blood. The sequence was obtained from a woman aged 50 to 60 with Graves' hyperthyroidism that later progressed to Graves' ophthalmopathy. This sequence joins TRBV2 and TRBJ2-1, with D perhaps given as TRBD1 or TRBD2 (5 bases each). The CDR3 reads CASSLTTGGLKFF. The CDR3 DNA reads as TGTGCCAGCAGCCTGACCACAGGAGGTCTAAAGTTCTTC.